This TCR beta chain is drawn from a study of shared clonotypes between healthy human individuals. Running of the assay took place at deep level. The protocol was immunoSEQ multiplex PCR, while the TCRdb copy is restricted to in-frame clones and leaves out a portion. The sample lists about 2.4 million clones, over 85% occurring once. This clonotype was sampled from a man younger than 35 in good health. Some clones in this sample may be carry-over from other donors' samples. What was sequenced was naive CD4+ T cells from PBMCs. Subset: CD45RA+ positively selected.

The CDR3 DNA reads as TGCGCCAGCAGCTTTCGGGGTCGGGACACCGGGGAGCTGTTTTTT. Translated, it gives CASSFRGRDTGELFF. V usage is TRBV5-1 and J usage is TRBJ2-2, with D maybe TRBD2 (5 bases). This CDR3 spans 15 amino acids. The germline V gene has CDR1 SGHRS and CDR2 YFSETQ. Trimming pared 2 bases from V and 3 bases from J, leaving 11 bases between.